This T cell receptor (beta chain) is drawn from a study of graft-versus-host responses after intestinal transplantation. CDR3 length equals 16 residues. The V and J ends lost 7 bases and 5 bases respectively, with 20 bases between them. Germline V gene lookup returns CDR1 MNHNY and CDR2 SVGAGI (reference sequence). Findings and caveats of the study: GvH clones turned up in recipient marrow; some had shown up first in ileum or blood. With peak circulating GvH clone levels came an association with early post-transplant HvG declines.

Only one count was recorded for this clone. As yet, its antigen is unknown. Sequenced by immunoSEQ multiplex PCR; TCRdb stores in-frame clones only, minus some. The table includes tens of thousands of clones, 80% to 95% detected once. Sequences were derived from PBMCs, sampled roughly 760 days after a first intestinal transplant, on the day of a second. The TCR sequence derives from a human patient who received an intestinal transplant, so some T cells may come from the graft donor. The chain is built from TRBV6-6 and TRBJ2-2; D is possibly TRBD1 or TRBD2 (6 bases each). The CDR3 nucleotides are TGTGCCAGCACCGGACGAGACGGAGGGGGAACCGGGGAGCTGTTTTTT. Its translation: CASTGRDGGGTGELFF.